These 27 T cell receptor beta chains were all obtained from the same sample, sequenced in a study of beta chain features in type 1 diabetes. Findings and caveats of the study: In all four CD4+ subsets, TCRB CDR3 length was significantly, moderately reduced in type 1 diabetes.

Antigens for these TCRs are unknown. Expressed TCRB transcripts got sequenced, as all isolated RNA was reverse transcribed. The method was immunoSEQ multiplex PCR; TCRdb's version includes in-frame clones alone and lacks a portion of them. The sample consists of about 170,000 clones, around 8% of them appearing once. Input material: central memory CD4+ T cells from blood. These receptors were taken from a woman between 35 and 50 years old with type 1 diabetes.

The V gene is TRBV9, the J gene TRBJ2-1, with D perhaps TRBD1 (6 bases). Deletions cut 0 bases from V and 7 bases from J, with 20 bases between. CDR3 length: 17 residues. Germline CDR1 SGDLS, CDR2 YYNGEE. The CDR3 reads CASSVVGTGSTPNEQFF. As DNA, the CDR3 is TGTGCCAGCAGCGTAGTGGGAACAGGGAGTACCCCTAATGAGCAGTTCTTC.

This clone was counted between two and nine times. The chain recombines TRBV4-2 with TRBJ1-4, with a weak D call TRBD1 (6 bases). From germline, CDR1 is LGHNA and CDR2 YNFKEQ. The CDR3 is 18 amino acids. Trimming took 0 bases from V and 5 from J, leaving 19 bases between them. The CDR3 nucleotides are TGTGCCAGCAGCCAAGAAGGTGCAAGGGGGAGCTTAAATGAAAAACTGTTTTTT. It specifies CASSQEGARGSLNEKLFF.

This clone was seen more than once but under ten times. The CDR3 is CASSWEGGGYSPLHF. CDR3 bases: TGTGCCAGCAGCTGGGAAGGGGGCGGTTATTCACCCCTCCACTTT. This sequence joins TRBV5-4 and TRBJ1-6, with 7 bases identical to TRBD1. The CDR3 contains 15 residues. J lost 8 bases, V lost 3 bases, and 8 bases had no gene match. Germline loops: CDR1 SGHNT, CDR2 YYREEE (reference sequence).

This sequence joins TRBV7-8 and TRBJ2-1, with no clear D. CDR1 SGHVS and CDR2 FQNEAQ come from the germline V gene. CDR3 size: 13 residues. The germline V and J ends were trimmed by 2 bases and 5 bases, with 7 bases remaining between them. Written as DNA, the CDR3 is TGTGCCAGCAGCTTAAGCCGAGACAATGAGCAGTTCTTC. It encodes CASSLSRDNEQFF.

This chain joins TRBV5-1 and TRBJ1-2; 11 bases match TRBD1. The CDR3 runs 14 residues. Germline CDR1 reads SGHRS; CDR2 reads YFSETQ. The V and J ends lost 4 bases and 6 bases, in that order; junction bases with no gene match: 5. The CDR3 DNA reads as TGCGCCAGCAGCCCTGGACAGGGGGCGGATGGCTACACCTTC. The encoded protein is CASSPGQGADGYTF.

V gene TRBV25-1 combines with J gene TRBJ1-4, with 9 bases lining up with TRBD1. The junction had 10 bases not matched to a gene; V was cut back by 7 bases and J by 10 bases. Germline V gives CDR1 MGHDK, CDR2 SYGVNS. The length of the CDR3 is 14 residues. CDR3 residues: CASIPAGQGGKLFF. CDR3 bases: TGTGCCAGCATTCCAGCGGGACAGGGAGGAAAACTGTTTTTT.

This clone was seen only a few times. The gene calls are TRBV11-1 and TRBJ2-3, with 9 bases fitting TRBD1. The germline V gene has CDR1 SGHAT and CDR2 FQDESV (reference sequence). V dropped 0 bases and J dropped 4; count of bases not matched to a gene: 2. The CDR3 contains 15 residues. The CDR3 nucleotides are TGTGCCAGCAGCTTAGCGGGGGACAGGGCAGATACGCAGTATTTT. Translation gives CASSLAGDRADTQYF.

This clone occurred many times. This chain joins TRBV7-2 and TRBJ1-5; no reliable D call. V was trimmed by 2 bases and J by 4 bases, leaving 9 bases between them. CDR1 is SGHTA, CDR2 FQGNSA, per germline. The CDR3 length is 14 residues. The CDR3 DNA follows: TGTGCCAGCAGCTTACAAGAGGGTAATCAGCCCCAGCATTTT. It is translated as CASSLQEGNQPQHF.

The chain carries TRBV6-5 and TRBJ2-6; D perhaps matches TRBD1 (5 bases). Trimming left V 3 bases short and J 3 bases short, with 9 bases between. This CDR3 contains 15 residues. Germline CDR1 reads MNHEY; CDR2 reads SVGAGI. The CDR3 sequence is CASSYGAYGANVLTF. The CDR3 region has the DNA TGTGCCAGCAGTTATGGGGCGTATGGGGCCAACGTCCTGACTTTC.

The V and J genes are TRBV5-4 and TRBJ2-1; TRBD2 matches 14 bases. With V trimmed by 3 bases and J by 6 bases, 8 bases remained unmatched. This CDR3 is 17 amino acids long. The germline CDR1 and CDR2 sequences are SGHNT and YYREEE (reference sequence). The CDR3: CASSSTGTSGSGNEQFF. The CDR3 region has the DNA TGTGCCAGCAGCTCCACGGGGACTAGCGGGAGCGGCAATGAGCAGTTCTTC.

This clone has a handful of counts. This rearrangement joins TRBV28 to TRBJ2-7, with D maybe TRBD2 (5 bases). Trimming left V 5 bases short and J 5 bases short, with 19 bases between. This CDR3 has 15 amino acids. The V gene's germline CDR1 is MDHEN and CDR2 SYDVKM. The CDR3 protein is CASSPYILEVNEQYF. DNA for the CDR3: TGTGCCAGCAGTCCCTACATACTAGAGGTGAACGAGCAGTACTTC.

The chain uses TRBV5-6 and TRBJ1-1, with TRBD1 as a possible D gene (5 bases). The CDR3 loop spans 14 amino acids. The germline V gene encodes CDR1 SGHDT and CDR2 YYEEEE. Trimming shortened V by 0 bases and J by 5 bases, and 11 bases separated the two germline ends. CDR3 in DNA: TGTGCCAGCAGCTTGGACTGGGGGGGGACTGAAGCTTTCTTT. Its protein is CASSLDWGGTEAFF.

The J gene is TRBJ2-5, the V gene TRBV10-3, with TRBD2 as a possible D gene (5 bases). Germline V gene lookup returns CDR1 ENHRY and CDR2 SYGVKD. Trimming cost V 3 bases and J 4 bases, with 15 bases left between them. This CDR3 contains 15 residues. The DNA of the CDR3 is TGTGCCATCAGTGACGTGGAGGCTAGACGAGAGACCCAGTACTTC. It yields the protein CAISDVEARRETQYF.

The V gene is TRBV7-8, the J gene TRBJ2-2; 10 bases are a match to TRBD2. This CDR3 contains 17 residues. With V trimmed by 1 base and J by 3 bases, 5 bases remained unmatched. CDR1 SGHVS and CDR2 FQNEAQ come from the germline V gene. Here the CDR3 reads CASSLVGTSEHTGELFF. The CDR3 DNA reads TGTGCCAGCAGCTTAGTGGGGACTAGCGAACACACCGGGGAGCTGTTTTTT. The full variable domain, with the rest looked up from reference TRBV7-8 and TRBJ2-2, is GAGVSQSPRYKVAKRGQDVALRCDPISGHVSLFWYQQALGQGPEFLTYFQNEAQLDKSGLPSDRFFAERPEGSVSTLKIQRTQQEDSAVYLCASSLVGTSEHTGELFFGEGSRLTVL.

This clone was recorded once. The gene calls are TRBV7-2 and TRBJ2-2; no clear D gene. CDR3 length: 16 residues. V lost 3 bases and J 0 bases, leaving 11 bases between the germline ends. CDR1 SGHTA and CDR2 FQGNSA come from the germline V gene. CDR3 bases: TGTGCCAGCAGCTTTATCCCCAGGACGAACACCGGGGAGCTGTTTTTT. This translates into CASSFIPRTNTGELFF.

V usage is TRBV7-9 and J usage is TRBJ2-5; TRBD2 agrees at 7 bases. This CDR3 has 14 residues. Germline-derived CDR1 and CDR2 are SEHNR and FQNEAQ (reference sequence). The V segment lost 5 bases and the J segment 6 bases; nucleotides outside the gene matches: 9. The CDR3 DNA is TGTGCCAGCAGCCACCCGGTAGCGGGCAAGACCCAGTACTTC. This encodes CASSHPVAGKTQYF.

The CDR3 reads CASSLVRGSGANVLTF. The CDR3, as DNA: TGTGCCAGCAGTTTAGTAAGGGGCTCTGGGGCCAACGTCCTGACTTTC. The chain joins TRBV28 to TRBJ2-6, with a weak D call TRBD1 (5 bases). V lost 2 bases to trimming and J lost 0 bases, with 8 bases between them. Germline CDR1 MDHEN, CDR2 SYDVKM. The CDR3 loop spans 16 amino acids.

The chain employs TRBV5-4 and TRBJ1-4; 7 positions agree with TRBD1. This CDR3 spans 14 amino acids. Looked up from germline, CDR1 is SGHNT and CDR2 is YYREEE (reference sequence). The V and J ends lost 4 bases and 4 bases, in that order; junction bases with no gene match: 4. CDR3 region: CASSNRQGNEKLFF. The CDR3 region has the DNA TGTGCCAGCAGCAACCGACAGGGTAATGAAAAACTGTTTTTT.

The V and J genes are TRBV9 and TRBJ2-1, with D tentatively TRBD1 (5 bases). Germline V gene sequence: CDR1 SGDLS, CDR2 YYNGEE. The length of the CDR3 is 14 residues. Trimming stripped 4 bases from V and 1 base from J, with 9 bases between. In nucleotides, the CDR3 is TGTGCCAGCAGCAGGACACTTTCCTACAATGAGCAGTTCTTC. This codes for CASSRTLSYNEQFF. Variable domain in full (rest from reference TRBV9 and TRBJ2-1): DSGVTQTPKHLITATGQRVTLRCSPRSGDLSVYWYQQSLDQGLQFLIQYYNGEERAKGNILERFSAQQFPDLHSELNLSSLELGDSALYFCASSRTLSYNEQFFGPGTRLTVL.

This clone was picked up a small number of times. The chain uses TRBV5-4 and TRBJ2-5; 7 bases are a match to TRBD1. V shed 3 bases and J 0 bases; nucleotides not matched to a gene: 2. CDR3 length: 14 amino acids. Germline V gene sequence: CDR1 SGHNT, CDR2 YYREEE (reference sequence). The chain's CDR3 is CASSSGTDQETQYF. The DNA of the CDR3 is TGTGCCAGCAGCTCCGGGACAGACCAAGAGACCCAGTACTTC.

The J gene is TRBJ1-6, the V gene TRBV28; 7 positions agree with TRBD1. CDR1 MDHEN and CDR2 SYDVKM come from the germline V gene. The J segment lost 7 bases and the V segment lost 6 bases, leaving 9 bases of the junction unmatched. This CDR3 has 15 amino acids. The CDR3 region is CASREQGFRNSPLHF. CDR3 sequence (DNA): TGTGCCAGCAGGGAACAGGGGTTCAGGAATTCACCCCTCCACTTT.

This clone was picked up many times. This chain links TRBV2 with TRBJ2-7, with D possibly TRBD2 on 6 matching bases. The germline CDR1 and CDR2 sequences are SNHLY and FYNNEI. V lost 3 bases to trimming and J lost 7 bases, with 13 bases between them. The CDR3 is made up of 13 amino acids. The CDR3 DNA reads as TGTGCCAGCAGTGACCAAGCGGGTGGGGAGCAGTACTTC. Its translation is CASSDQAGGEQYF.

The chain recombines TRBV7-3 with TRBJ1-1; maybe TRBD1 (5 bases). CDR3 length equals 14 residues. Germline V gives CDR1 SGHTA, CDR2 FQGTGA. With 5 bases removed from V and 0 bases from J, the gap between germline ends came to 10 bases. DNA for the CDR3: TGTGCCAGCAGCGTGGGGCCCATGAACACTGAAGCTTTCTTT. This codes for CASSVGPMNTEAFF.

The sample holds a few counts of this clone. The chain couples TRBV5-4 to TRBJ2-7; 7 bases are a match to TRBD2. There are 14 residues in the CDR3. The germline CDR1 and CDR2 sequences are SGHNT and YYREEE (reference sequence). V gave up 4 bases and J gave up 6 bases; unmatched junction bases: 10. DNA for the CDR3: TGTGCCAGCAGCCCTGCTTCCGCGGGAGTCGAGCAGTACTTC. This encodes CASSPASAGVEQYF.

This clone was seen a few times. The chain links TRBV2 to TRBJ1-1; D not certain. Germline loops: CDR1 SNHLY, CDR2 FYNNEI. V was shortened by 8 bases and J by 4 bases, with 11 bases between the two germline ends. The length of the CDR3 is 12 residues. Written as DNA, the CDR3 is TGTGCCAGCGGCCGGGAGACCACTGAAGCTTTCTTT. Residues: CASGRETTEAFF. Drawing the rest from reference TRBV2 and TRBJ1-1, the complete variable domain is EPEVTQTPSHQVTQMGQEVILRCVPISNHLYFYWYRQILGQKVEFLVSFYNNEISEKSEIFDDQFSVERPDGSNFTLKIRSTKLEDSAMYFCASGRETTEAFFGQGTRLTVV.

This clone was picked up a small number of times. The DNA of the CDR3 is TGCGCCAGCAGCCAAGCCCCCCTAGCGGGGGGTCCCTCCTACAATGAGCAGTTCTTC. Protein sequence: CASSQAPLAGGPSYNEQFF. The V call is TRBV4-3, the J call TRBJ2-1; 11 nucleotides line up with TRBD2. Germline CDR1 is LGHNA and CDR2 is YSLEER. CDR3 length: 19 residues. V dropped 1 base and J dropped 0; count of bases not matched to a gene: 8.

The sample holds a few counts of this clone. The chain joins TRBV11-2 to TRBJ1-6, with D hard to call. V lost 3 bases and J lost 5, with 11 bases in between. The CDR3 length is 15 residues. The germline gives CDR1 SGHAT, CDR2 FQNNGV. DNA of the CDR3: TGTGCCAGCAGCTTTATGGACTCTAATAATTCACCCCTCCACTTT. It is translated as CASSFMDSNNSPLHF. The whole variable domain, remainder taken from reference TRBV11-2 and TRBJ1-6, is EAGVAQSPRYKIIEKRQSVAFWCNPISGHATLYWYQQILGQGPKLLIQFQNNGVVDDSQLPKDRFSAERLKGVDSTLKIQPAKLEDSAVYLCASSFMDSNNSPLHFGNGTRLTVT.